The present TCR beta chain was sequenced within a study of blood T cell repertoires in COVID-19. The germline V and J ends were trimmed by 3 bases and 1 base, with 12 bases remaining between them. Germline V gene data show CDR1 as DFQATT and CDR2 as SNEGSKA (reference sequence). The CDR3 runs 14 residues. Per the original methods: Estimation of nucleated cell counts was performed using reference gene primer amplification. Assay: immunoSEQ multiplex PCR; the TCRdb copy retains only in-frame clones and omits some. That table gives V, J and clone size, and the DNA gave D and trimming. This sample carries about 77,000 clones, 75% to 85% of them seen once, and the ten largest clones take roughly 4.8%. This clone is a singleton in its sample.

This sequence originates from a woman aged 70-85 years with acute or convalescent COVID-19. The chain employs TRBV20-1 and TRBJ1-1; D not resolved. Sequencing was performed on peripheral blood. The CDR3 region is CSASDGSRNTEAFF. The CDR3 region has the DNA TGCAGTGCTAGTGACGGGTCTAGGAACACTGAAGCTTTCTTT.